Listed here are 16 T cell receptor beta chains from one sample, sequenced in a study of shared clonotypes between healthy human individuals. The data were produced by immunoSEQ multiplex PCR, yet TCRdb's version contains in-frame clones alone and is incomplete. The sample includes fewer than 2.5 million clones, roughly 93% seen only once; the top ten take approximately 0.37%. Sample: naive CD4+ T cells from PBMCs. Documented subset: CD45RA+ positively selected. All receptors come from a man between 18 and 29 years old in good health. Some clones in this sample may be carry-over from other donors' samples.

The chain joins TRBV5-1 to TRBJ1-4; D gene ambiguous. V was clipped by 0 bases and J by 7 bases, with 19 bases between them. The CDR3 is made up of 17 amino acids. CDR1 SGHRS and CDR2 YFSETQ come from the germline V gene. As DNA, the CDR3 is TGCGCCAGCAGCTTGGTCCATGGACCCCGAGGACGTGAAAAACTGTTTTTT. Its translation is CASSLVHGPRGREKLFF.

The genes are TRBV27 and TRBJ1-2, with unresolved D. Germline-derived CDR1 and CDR2 are MNHEY and SMNVEV (reference sequence). With 8 bases removed from V and 3 bases from J, the gap between germline ends came to 19 bases. The CDR3 consists of 15 residues. CDR3 DNA: TGTGCCAGCGCTCCACAACCGACCGTGGACTATGGCTACACCTTC. It specifies CASAPQPTVDYGYTF.

This chain links TRBV6-1 with TRBJ2-6; D is perhaps TRBD1 or TRBD2 (6 bases each). Deletions cut 11 bases from V and 3 bases from J, with 11 bases between. CDR1 and CDR2 (germline): MNHNS, SASEGT. The CDR3 extends over 13 amino acids. In nucleotides, the CDR3 is TGTGCCGGAGGGGGGCATGGGGCCAACGTCCTGACTTTC. This gives the protein CAGGGHGANVLTF.

The V call is TRBV19, the J call TRBJ1-1; no definite D call. Trimming cost V 6 bases and J 0 bases, with 8 bases left between them. Germline lookup yields CDR1 LNHDA and CDR2 SQIVND (reference sequence). This CDR3 is 13 amino acids long. CDR3 DNA sequence: TGTGCCAGTAGATCCCAGTTGAACACTGAAGCTTTCTTT. It codes for CASRSQLNTEAFF.

The chain combines TRBV29-1 with TRBJ2-1; D is possibly TRBD2 (6 bases). The CDR3 length is 13 residues. Germline CDR1 reads SQVTM; CDR2 reads ANQGSEA. Deletions cut 5 bases from V and 6 bases from J, with 14 bases between. The CDR3 here is CSVPTRGANEQFF. Here the CDR3 DNA reads TGCAGCGTTCCGACTCGCGGGGCCAATGAGCAGTTCTTC.

The chain joins TRBV2 to TRBJ1-6; D is unclear. CDR3 size: 14 residues. Looked up from germline, CDR1 is SNHLY and CDR2 is FYNNEI. V gave up 5 bases and J gave up 4 bases, with 9 bases separating them. The DNA for the CDR3 is TGTGCCAGCAGTAGGGCACCGTATAATTCACCCCTCCACTTT. Encoded protein: CASSRAPYNSPLHF. Complete variable domain (other parts from reference TRBV2 and TRBJ1-6): EPEVTQTPSHQVTQMGQEVILRCVPISNHLYFYWYRQILGQKVEFLVSFYNNEISEKSEIFDDQFSVERPDGSNFTLKIRSTKLEDSAMYFCASSRAPYNSPLHFGNGTRLTVT.

V usage is TRBV28 and J usage is TRBJ2-1; D unresolved. Trimming cost V 1 base and J 9 bases, with 7 bases left between them. Germline lookup yields CDR1 MDHEN and CDR2 SYDVKM. CDR3 length: 12 amino acids. This CDR3 is CASSLLDSEQFF. CDR3 bases: TGTGCCAGCAGTTTATTGGATAGTGAGCAGTTCTTC.

The chain combines TRBV6-1 with TRBJ1-2, with D unclear. Trimming left V 2 bases short and J 8 bases short, with 6 bases between. This CDR3 region has 11 residues. Germline V CDR1 and CDR2: MNHNS, SASEGT. The CDR3 is CASSELGGYTF. The CDR3, as DNA: TGTGCCAGCAGTGAACTGGGAGGCTACACCTTC.

This chain joins TRBV28 and TRBJ2-7; 10 positions agree with TRBD1. Looked up from germline, CDR1 is MDHEN and CDR2 is SYDVKM. This CDR3 is 15 amino acids long. V lost 6 bases, J lost 4 bases, and 9 bases stayed unmatched. The DNA for the CDR3 is TGTGCCAGCAGCCTACCGGGACAGGGGCGATACGAGCAGTACTTC. Its translation: CASSLPGQGRYEQYF.

The rearrangement links TRBV28 to TRBJ1-6; D is unclear. With 5 bases removed from V and 9 bases from J, the gap between germline ends came to 23 bases. The germline V gene has CDR1 MDHEN and CDR2 SYDVKM. This CDR3 has 17 amino acids. The DNA for the CDR3 is TGTGCCAGCAGTGGAGCGGCTTCACCAAGAGGTCGTTCACCCCTCCACTTT. Translated, it gives CASSGAASPRGRSPLHF.

The chain has TRBV14 and TRBJ2-1; D remains ambiguous. The germline V gene has CDR1 SGHDN and CDR2 FVKESK. There are 13 residues in the CDR3. V lost 4 bases and J 0 bases, leaving 4 bases between the germline ends. The CDR3 spells CASSRISYNEQFF. CDR3 sequence (DNA): TGTGCCAGCAGCCGAATCTCCTACAATGAGCAGTTCTTC.

The genes are TRBV28 and TRBJ2-7; 8 bases match TRBD2. The germline V gene encodes CDR1 MDHEN and CDR2 SYDVKM. The junction had 6 bases not matched to a gene; V was cut back by 5 bases and J by 0 bases. The CDR3 extends over 15 amino acids. In nucleotides, the CDR3 is TGTGCCAGCAGTCCGACTAGCGCTAGCTCCTACGAGCAGTACTTC. Amino acid sequence: CASSPTSASSYEQYF.

The chain couples TRBV4-2 to TRBJ2-7; D possibly corresponds to TRBD1 (6 bases). Deletions cut 1 base from V and 3 bases from J, with 16 bases between. Germline V gives CDR1 LGHNA, CDR2 YNFKEQ. This CDR3 is built from 16 residues. The CDR3 here is CASSQVWGPSGYEQYF. The CDR3 bases are TGTGCCAGCAGCCAAGTCTGGGGGCCGTCCGGCTACGAGCAGTACTTC.

The chain recombines TRBV5-1 with TRBJ2-3; D perhaps matches TRBD1 (7 bases). The germline gives CDR1 SGHRS, CDR2 YFSETQ. The CDR3 loop spans 15 amino acids. With 6 bases removed from V and 5 bases from J, the gap between germline ends came to 19 bases. CDR3 sequence (DNA): TGCGCCAGCACCCACAGGACAGGCGGGGAAGATACGCAGTATTTT. Translation gives CASTHRTGGEDTQYF.

Comments on this clone: Other nucleotide sequences from this sample produce the same CDR3. The rearrangement joins TRBV6-1 to TRBJ2-5; 9 nucleotides align to TRBD1. CDR3 length: 13 residues. Germline assignment: CDR1 MNHNS and CDR2 SASEGT. V dropped 5 bases and J dropped 5; count of bases not matched to a gene: 3. CDR3 coding DNA: TGTGCCAGCAGTAGGGACAGGGAGGAGACCCAGTACTTC. It is translated as CASSRDREETQYF.

CDR3 in amino acids: CASSPTGTGLYNEQFF. CDR3 nucleotides: TGCGCCAGCAGCCCAACCGGGACAGGGTTATACAATGAGCAGTTCTTC. V usage is TRBV5-1 and J usage is TRBJ2-1; 9 positions match TRBD1. Looked up from germline, CDR1 is SGHRS and CDR2 is YFSETQ. This CDR3 region has 16 residues. V lost 4 bases, J lost 4 bases, and 9 bases stayed unmatched.